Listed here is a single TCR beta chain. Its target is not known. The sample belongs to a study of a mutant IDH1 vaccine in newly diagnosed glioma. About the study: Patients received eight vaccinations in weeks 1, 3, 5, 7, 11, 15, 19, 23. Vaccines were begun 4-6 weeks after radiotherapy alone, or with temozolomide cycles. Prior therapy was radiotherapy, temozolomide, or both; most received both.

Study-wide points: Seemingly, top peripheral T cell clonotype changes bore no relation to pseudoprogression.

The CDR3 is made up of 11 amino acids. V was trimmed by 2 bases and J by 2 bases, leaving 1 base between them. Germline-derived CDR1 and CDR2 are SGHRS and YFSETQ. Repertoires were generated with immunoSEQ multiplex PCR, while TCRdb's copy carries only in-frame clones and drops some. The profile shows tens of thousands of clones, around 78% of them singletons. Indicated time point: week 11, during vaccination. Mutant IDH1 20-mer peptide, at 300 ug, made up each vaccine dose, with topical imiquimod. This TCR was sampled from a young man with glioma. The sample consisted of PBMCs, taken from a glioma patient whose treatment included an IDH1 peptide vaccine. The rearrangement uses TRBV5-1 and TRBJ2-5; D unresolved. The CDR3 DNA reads TGCGCCAGCAGCTTACAAGAGACCCAGTACTTC. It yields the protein CASSLQETQYF.